This T cell receptor (beta chain) was recorded in a study of shared clonotypes between healthy human individuals. Study outcomes and limitations: Memory subsets generally showed lower estimated richness than naive subsets.

The CDR3 is 11 amino acids. V shed 0 bases and J shed 4 bases, with 3 bases lying between them. The germline V gene has CDR1 DFQATT and CDR2 SNEGSKA (reference sequence). To note about this clone: What it binds is not known.

Assay used: immunoSEQ multiplex PCR; TCRdb lists only in-frame clones, some missing. Seen here are nearly 1,000,000 clones, 76% observed once, and the top ten hold roughly 1.5%. This chain joins TRBV20-1 and TRBJ1-2; D is uncertain. The sequencing input was memory CD4+ T cells sorted from blood. Subset meaning: CD45RA-negative fraction. This TCR was recovered from a man younger than 35 in good health. CDR3 in amino acids: CSARESYGYTF. In nucleotides, the CDR3 is TGCAGTGCTAGAGAGAGCTATGGCTACACCTTC.